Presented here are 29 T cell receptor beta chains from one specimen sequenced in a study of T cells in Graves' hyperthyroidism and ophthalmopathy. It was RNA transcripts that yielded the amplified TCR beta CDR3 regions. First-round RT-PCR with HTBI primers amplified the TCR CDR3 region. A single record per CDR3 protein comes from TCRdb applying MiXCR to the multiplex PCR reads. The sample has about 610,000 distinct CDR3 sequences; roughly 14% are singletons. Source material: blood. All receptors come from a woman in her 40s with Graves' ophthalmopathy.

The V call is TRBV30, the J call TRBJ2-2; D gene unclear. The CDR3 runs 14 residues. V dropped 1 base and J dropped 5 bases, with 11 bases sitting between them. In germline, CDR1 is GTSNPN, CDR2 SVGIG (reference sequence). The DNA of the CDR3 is TGTGCCTGGAGTGCTGCAGCCCGAACCGGGGAGCTGTTTTTT. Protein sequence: CAWSAAARTGELFF.

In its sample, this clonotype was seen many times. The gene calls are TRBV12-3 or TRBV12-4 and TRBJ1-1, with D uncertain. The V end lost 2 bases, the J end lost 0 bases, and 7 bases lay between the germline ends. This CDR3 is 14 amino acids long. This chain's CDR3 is CASSLRRLNTEAFF. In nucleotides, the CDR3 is TGTGCCAGCAGTTTAAGACGGTTGAACACTGAAGCTTTCTTT.

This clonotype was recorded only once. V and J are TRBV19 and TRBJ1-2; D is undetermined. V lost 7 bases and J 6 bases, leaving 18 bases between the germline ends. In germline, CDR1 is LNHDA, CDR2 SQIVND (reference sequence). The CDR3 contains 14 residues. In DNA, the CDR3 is TGTGCCAGTACCCGGACCGGCGTGAGGGATGGCTACACCTTC. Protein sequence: CASTRTGVRDGYTF.

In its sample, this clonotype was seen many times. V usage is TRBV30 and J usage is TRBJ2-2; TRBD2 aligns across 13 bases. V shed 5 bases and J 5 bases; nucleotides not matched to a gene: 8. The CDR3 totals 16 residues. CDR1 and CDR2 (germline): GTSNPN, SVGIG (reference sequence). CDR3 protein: CAWGRGTSGKTGELFF. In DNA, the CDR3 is TGTGCCTGGGGTCGCGGGACTAGCGGGAAGACCGGGGAGCTGTTTTTT.

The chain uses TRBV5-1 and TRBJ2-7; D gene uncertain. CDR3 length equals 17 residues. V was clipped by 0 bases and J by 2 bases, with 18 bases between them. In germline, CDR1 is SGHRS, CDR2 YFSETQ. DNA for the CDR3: TGCGCCAGCAGCTTGGCGGACCCGCCCACCGTTACCTACGAGCAGTACTTC. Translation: CASSLADPPTVTYEQYF. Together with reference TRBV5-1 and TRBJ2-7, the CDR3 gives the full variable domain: KAGVTQTPRYLIKTRGQQVTLSCSPISGHRSVSWYQQTPGQGLQFLFEYFSETQRNKGNFPGRFSGRQFSNSRSEMNVSTLELGDSALYLCASSLADPPTVTYEQYFGPGTRLTVT.

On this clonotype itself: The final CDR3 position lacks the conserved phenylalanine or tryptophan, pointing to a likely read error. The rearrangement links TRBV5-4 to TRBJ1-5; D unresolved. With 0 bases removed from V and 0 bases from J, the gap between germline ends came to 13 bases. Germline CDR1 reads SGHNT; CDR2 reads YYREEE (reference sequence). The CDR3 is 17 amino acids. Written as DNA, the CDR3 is TGTGCCAGCAGCTTGGCCTTTGGGCAGAATAGCAATCAGCCCCAGCATTCT. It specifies CASSLAFGQNSNQPQHS.

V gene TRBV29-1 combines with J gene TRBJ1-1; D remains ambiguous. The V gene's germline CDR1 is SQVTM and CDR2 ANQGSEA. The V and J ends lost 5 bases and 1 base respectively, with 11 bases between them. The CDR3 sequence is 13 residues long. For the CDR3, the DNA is TGCAGCGTTCAAAGGGCCCCGAACACTGAAGCTTTCTTT. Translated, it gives CSVQRAPNTEAFF.

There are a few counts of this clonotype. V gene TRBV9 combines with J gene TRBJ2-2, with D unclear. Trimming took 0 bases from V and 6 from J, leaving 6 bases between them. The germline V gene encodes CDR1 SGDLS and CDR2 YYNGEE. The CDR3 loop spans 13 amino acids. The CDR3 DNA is TGTGCCAGCAGCGTAGATCGAGCCGGGGAGCTGTTTTTT. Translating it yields CASSVDRAGELFF.

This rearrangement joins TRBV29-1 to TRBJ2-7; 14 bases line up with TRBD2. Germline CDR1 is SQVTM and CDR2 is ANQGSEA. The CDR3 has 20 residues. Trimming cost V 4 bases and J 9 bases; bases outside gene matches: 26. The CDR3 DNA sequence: TGCAGCGTTGCGGGACTAGCGGGAGTATCTACGAGCATCCCGACGCAAGGGCAGTACTTC. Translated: CSVAGLAGVSTSIPTQGQYF.

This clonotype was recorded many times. DNA of the CDR3: TGCGCCAGCAGCGCTTACCGGGACAGAGGCGAGCAGTACTTC. Amino acids: CASSAYRDRGEQYF. The chain uses TRBV5-1 and TRBJ2-7, with 7 nucleotides matching TRBD1. The V and J ends lost 4 bases and 6 bases, in that order; junction bases with no gene match: 10. The germline CDR1 and CDR2 sequences are SGHRS and YFSETQ. The CDR3 runs 14 residues.

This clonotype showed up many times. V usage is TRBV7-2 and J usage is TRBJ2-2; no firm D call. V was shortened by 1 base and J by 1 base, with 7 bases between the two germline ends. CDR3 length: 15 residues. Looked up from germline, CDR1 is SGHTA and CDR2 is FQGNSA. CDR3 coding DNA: TGTGCCAGCAGCTTAGGGCAGTTGAACACCGGGGAGCTGTTTTTT. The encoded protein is CASSLGQLNTGELFF.

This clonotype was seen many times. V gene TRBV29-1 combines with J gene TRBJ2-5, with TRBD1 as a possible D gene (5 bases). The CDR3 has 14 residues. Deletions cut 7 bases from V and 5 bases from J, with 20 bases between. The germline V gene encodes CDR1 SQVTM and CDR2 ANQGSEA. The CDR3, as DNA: TGCAGCGCCGCAAAGAGCGTGGGGCGGGAGACCCAGTACTTC. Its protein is CSAAKSVGRETQYF.

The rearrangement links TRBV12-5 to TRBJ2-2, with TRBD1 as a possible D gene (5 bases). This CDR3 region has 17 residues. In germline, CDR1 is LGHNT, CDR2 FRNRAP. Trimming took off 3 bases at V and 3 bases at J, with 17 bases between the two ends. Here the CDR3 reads CASGFPQGWSDTGELFF. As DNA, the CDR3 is TGTGCTAGTGGTTTCCCCCAGGGTTGGAGCGACACCGGGGAGCTGTTTTTT.

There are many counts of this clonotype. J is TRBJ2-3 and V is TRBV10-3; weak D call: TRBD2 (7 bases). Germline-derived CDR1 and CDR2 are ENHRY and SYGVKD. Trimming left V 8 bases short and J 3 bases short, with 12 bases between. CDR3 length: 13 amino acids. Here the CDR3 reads CAIWEGGTDTQYF. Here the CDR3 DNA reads TGTGCCATCTGGGAGGGGGGAACAGATACGCAGTATTTT.

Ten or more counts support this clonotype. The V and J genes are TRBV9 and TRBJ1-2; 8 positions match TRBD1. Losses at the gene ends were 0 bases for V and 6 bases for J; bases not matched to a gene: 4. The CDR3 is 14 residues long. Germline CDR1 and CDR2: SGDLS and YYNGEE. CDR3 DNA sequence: TGTGCCAGCAGCGTAGAATGGGGACAGGATGGCTACACCTTC. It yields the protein CASSVEWGQDGYTF.

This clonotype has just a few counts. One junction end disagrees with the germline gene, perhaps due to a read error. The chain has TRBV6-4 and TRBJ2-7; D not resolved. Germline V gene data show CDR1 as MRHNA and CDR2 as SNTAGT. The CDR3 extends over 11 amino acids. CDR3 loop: CANSRRYEQYF. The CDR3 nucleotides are TGTGCCAACAGTCGACGCTACGAGCAGTACTTC.

As DNA, the CDR3 is TGTGCCAGCGCTCCAGCGGGACAGGGAGAAGGCGAGCAGTACTTC. This sequence encodes CASAPAGQGEGEQYF. The chain links TRBV28 to TRBJ2-7, with 9 bases fitting TRBD1. Germline V gene sequence: CDR1 MDHEN, CDR2 SYDVKM. The CDR3 is 15 amino acids. V dropped 8 bases and J dropped 6; count of bases not matched to a gene: 14.

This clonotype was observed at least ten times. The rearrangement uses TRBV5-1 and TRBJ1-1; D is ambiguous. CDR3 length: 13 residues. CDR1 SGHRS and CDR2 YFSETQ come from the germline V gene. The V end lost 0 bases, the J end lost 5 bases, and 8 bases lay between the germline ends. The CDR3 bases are TGCGCCAGCAGCTTGGCCCTGGAGACTGAAGCTTTCTTT. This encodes CASSLALETEAFF.

In DNA form, the CDR3 reads TGTGCCAGCAGCTTAGGACTAGGGTACTACGAGCAGTACTTC. Protein: CASSLGLGYYEQYF. The chain links TRBV7-9 to TRBJ2-7; D may be TRBD2 (6 bases). This CDR3 contains 14 residues. Per the germline V gene, CDR1 is SEHNR and CDR2 is FQNEAQ (reference sequence). The V gene lost 1 base and the J gene lost 3 bases, with 10 bases spanning the gap. The variable domain in full, completed from reference TRBV7-9 and TRBJ2-7, reads DTGVSQNPRHKITKRGQNVTFRCDPISEHNRLYWYRQTLGQGPEFLTYFQNEAQLEKSRLLSDRFSAERPKGSFSTLEIQRTEQGDSAMYLCASSLGLGYYEQYFGPGTRLTVT.

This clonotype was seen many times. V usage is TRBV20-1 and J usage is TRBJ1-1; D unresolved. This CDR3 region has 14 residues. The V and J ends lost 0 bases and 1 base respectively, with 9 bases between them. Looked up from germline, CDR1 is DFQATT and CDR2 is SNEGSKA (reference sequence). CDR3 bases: TGCAGTGCTAGAGATCTCTCCCGGAACACTGAAGCTTTCTTT. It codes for CSARDLSRNTEAFF.

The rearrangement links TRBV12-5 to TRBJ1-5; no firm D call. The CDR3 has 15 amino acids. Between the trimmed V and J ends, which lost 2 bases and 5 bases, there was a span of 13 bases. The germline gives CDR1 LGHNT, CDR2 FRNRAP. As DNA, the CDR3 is TGTGCTAGTGGTTTGCGCCCGGGTATTCATCAGCCCCAGCATTTT. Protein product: CASGLRPGIHQPQHF.

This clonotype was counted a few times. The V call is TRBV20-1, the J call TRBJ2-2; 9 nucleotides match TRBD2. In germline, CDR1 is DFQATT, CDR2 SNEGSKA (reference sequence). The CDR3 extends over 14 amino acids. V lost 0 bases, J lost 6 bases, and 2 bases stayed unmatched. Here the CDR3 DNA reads TGCAGTGCTAGAGATGGGACTAGCTCCGGGGAGCTGTTTTTT. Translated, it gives CSARDGTSSGELFF.

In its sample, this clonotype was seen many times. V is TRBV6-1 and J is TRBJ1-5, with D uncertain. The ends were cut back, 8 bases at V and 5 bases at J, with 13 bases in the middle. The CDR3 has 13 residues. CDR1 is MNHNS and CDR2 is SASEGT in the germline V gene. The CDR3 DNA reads TGTGCCAGCTGGAGCGCCCGCTATCAGCCCCAGCATTTT. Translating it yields CASWSARYQPQHF.

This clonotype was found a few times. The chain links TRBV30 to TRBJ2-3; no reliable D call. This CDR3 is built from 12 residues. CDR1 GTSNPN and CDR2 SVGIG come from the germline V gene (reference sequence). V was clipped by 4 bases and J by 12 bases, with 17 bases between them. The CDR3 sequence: CAWTWWGDSQYF. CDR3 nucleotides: TGTGCCTGGACGTGGTGGGGTGACTCCCAGTATTTT.

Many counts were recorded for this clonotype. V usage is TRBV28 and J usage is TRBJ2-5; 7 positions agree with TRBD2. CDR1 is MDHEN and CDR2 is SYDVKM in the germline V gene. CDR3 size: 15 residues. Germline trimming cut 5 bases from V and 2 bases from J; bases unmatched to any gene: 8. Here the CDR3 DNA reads TGTGCCAGCAGTGCCCTACTAGCGTATCAAGAGACCCAGTACTTC. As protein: CASSALLAYQETQYF. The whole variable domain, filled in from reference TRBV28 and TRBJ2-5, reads DVKVTQSSRYLVKRTGEKVFLECVQDMDHENMFWYRQDPGLGLRLIYFSYDVKMKEKGDIPEGYSVSREKKERFSLILESASTNQTSMYLCASSALLAYQETQYFGPGTRLLVL.

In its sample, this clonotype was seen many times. The CDR3 DNA reads as TGTGCCAGCAGCTTAGTCCAAGCCAAAAACATTCAGTACTTC. Its translation is CASSLVQAKNIQYF. The chain couples TRBV7-8 to TRBJ2-4; D call uncertain. CDR3 length equals 14 residues. Germline CDR1 SGHVS, CDR2 FQNEAQ. Trimming left V 1 base short and J 0 bases short, with 4 bases between.

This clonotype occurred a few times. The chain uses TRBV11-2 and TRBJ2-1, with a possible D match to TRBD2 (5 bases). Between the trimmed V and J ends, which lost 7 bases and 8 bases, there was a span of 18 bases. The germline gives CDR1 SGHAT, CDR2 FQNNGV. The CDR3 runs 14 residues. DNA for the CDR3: TGTGCCAGCAAGGACTGGAGAGGTGGCGATGAGCAGTTCTTC. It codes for CASKDWRGGDEQFF.

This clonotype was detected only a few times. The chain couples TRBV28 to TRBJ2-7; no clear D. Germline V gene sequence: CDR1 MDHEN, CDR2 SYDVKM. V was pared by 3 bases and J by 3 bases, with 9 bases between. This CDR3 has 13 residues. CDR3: CASSFGHFYEQYF. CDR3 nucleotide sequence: TGTGCCAGCAGTTTTGGGCACTTCTACGAGCAGTACTTC.

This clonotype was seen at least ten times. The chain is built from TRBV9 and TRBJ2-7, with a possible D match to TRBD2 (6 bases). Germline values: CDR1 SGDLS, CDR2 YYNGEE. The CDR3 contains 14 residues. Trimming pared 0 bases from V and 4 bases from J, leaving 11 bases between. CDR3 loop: CASSVDVLAYEQYF. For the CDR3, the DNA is TGTGCCAGCAGCGTAGATGTACTAGCTTACGAGCAGTACTTC.